Presented here are 26 T cell receptor beta chains from one specimen sequenced in a study of HIV-infected patients and healthy controls. No cell fractionation was done, so the repertoire covers all unsorted peripheral blood T cells. About 550 ng RNA was reverse transcribed with alpha and beta constant-region primers. Each of the alpha and beta chains got its own library through chain-specific third strand synthesis with indices. Each CDR3 protein is one row after TCRdb ran MiXCR on the 5' RACE reads. This sample has 7,000 to 9,000 distinct CDR3 sequences; about 9.1% occur once, and the top ten carry 20% to 25%. The specimen comprised blood, sampled before antiretroviral therapy. All receptors derive from an adult with HIV infection.

This chain joins TRBV5-1 and TRBJ2-7; 8 positions agree with TRBD1. CDR3 length: 15 amino acids. V shed 1 base and J 2 bases; nucleotides not matched to a gene: 5. CDR1 is SGHRS, CDR2 YFSETQ, per germline. The CDR3 nucleotides read TGCGCCAGCAGCTTGTTCGGGACAGGAACCTACGAGCAGTACTTC. This encodes CASSLFGTGTYEQYF.

CDR3 sequence: CASSPGSGDQPQHF. The DNA for the CDR3 is TGTGCCAGCAGTCCCGGGTCAGGGGATCAGCCCCAGCATTTT. The rearrangement joins TRBV28 to TRBJ1-5, with D possibly matching TRBD1 (6 bases). CDR3 size: 14 residues. Germline lookup yields CDR1 MDHEN and CDR2 SYDVKM. Trimming took off 5 bases at V and 5 bases at J, with 13 bases between the two ends.

This clonotype was seen at least ten times. The chain links TRBV30 to TRBJ2-7; D possibly corresponds to TRBD2 (6 bases). Trimming left V 0 bases short and J 6 bases short, with 15 bases between. Germline V CDR1 and CDR2: GTSNPN, SVGIG (reference sequence). The CDR3 contains 14 residues. As DNA, the CDR3 is TGTGCCTGGAGTGTTAGACGGGGGTCTGGCGAGCAGTACTTC. Protein: CAWSVRRGSGEQYF.

This clonotype came up many times. The rearrangement joins TRBV7-3 to TRBJ1-5; tentative D call: TRBD1 (5 bases). V lost 6 bases to trimming and J lost 0 bases, with 12 bases between them. This CDR3 contains 15 residues. The germline gives CDR1 SGHTA, CDR2 FQGTGA. The DNA of the CDR3 is TGTGCCAGCAGGAGTCAGGGAAATAGCAATCAGCCCCAGCATTTT. Protein sequence: CASRSQGNSNQPQHF.

This clonotype has more than one count but fewer than ten. The chain has TRBV7-3 and TRBJ2-3; D unclear. The CDR3 spans 13 residues. The V gene's germline CDR1 is SGHTA and CDR2 FQGTGA. V was clipped by 3 bases and J by 2 bases, with 6 bases between them. The chain's CDR3 is CASSFTPTDTQYF. DNA of the CDR3: TGTGCCAGCAGCTTTACACCCACAGATACGCAGTATTTT.

CDR3 loop: CAISESRRGKDTQYF. DNA for the CDR3: TGTGCCATCAGTGAGTCGAGACGGGGGAAAGATACGCAGTATTTT. The chain uses TRBV10-3 and TRBJ2-3; tentative D call: TRBD2 (6 bases). CDR3 length: 15 residues. Germline V CDR1 and CDR2: ENHRY, SYGVKD. Trimming removed 0 bases from V and 5 bases from J, with 12 bases in between.

The chain joins TRBV12-3 or TRBV12-4 to TRBJ1-3, with 9 bases fitting TRBD1. The CDR3 consists of 14 residues. Trimming took 5 bases from V and 3 from J; bases not matched to a gene: 2. This CDR3 reads CASSNRGHGNTIYF. CDR3 nucleotides: TGTGCCAGCAGTAACAGGGGGCATGGAAACACCATATATTTT.

This clonotype has just a few counts. CDR3 coding DNA: TGTGCCAGCAGGGTTAGCGGGAATACCGGGGAGCTGTTTTTT. Protein sequence: CASRVSGNTGELFF. The chain joins TRBV2 to TRBJ2-2; 8 positions agree with TRBD2. The germline V gene encodes CDR1 SNHLY and CDR2 FYNNEI. The CDR3 covers 14 residues. V lost 6 bases, J lost 5 bases, and 5 bases stayed unmatched.

This clonotype was observed many times. The rearrangement joins TRBV12-3 or TRBV12-4 to TRBJ1-5; D may be TRBD1 (6 bases). The ends were cut back, 6 bases at V and 5 bases at J, with 17 bases in the middle. The length of the CDR3 is 15 residues. The CDR3 spells CASSPTGIGHQPQHF. As DNA, the CDR3 is TGTGCCAGCAGCCCCACAGGGATAGGGCATCAGCCCCAGCATTTT.

The rearrangement uses TRBV25-1 and TRBJ2-3, with 7 bases fitting TRBD2. This CDR3 contains 16 residues. V was clipped by 0 bases and J by 1 base; unmatched bases: 4. Germline V CDR1 and CDR2: MGHDK, SYGVNS. The CDR3 loop is CASSEYRAGGTDTQYF. For the CDR3, the DNA is TGTGCCAGCAGTGAATACCGGGCGGGAGGCACAGATACGCAGTATTTT.

This clonotype has a count of ten or more. The chain joins TRBV7-2 to TRBJ1-6; D is undetermined. Deletions cut 5 bases from V and 7 bases from J, with 6 bases between. The CDR3 is made up of 12 amino acids. Germline CDR1 is SGHTA and CDR2 is FQGNSA. CDR3 sequence (DNA): TGTGCCAGCAGCCCTAGAAATTCACCCCTCCACTTT. It codes for CASSPRNSPLHF.

By its share, this clonotype is medium-sized. The V call is TRBV4-1, the J call TRBJ2-1; 8 bases are a match to TRBD2. The CDR3 totals 20 residues. From germline, CDR1 is MGHRA and CDR2 YSYEKL. Germline trimming cut 0 bases from V and 0 bases from J; bases unmatched to any gene: 13. CDR3 protein: CASSQDSVAGGRSSYNEQFF. The CDR3 DNA sequence: TGCGCCAGCAGCCAAGATTCAGTGGCGGGGGGCCGGAGCTCCTACAATGAGCAGTTCTTC.

This clonotype was found many times. The chain joins TRBV28 to TRBJ1-5, with D tentatively TRBD1 (5 bases). Germline V gives CDR1 MDHEN, CDR2 SYDVKM. V was clipped by 4 bases and J by 5 bases, with 21 bases between them. The CDR3 length is 17 residues. The CDR3 spells CASSSPGRSRGDQPQHF. The DNA of the CDR3 is TGTGCCAGCAGTTCCCCAGGACGGAGTCGGGGGGATCAGCCCCAGCATTTT.

Sample share makes this clonotype medium-sized. CDR3 nucleotide sequence: TGTGCCAGCAGCTTAACAGGGGTAACTGAAGCTTTCTTT. Protein: CASSLTGVTEAFF. The chain is built from TRBV7-6 and TRBJ1-1, with 7 bases aligning to TRBD1. The CDR3 length is 13 residues. With V trimmed by 2 bases and J by 5 bases, 2 bases remained unmatched. CDR1 is SGHVS and CDR2 is FNYEAQ in the germline V gene.

This clonotype was seen at least ten times. This chain connects TRBV4-2 to TRBJ2-6; tentative D call: TRBD1 (5 bases). Germline lookup yields CDR1 LGHNA and CDR2 YNFKEQ. The CDR3 is made up of 16 amino acids. V was clipped by 0 bases and J by 2 bases, with 8 bases between them. DNA for the CDR3: TGTGCCAGCAGCCAAGATGCAGGGACTGGGGCCAACGTCCTGACTTTC. Translation: CASSQDAGTGANVLTF.

This clonotype is judged medium-sized (0.01 to 0.1%). The chain employs TRBV27 and TRBJ2-3, with TRBD2 identical over 14 bases. Germline V gene data show CDR1 as MNHEY and CDR2 as SMNVEV (reference sequence). The length of the CDR3 is 18 residues. V shed 4 bases, J shed 3 bases, and the junction held 9 bases outside the gene matches. The CDR3 here is CASSSPGTSGRLTDTQYF. The CDR3 nucleotides are TGTGCCAGCAGTTCGCCCGGGACTAGCGGGAGACTGACAGATACGCAGTATTTT.

Sample share makes this clonotype medium-sized. The chain recombines TRBV7-6 with TRBJ1-1, with D uncertain. The germline V gene encodes CDR1 SGHVS and CDR2 FNYEAQ. Trimming removed 1 base at V and 0 bases at J, with 9 bases between. This CDR3 is 15 amino acids long. The CDR3 bases are TGTGCCAGCAGCTTAGGCCCCCAGCTGAACACTGAAGCTTTCTTT. It codes for CASSLGPQLNTEAFF.

V is TRBV7-6 and J is TRBJ1-5; D is unclear. From germline, CDR1 is SGHVS and CDR2 FNYEAQ. CDR3 length equals 15 residues. V lost 0 bases and J 1 base, leaving 7 bases between the germline ends. The CDR3 here is CASSLAPRSNQPQHF. In DNA, the CDR3 is TGTGCCAGCAGCTTAGCGCCCAGGAGCAATCAGCCCCAGCATTTT.

Only a few counts were recorded for this clonotype. The chain links TRBV4-3 to TRBJ1-6; tentatively, D is TRBD1 (5 bases). CDR3 size: 20 residues. The germline V and J ends were trimmed by 0 bases and 9 bases, with 27 bases remaining between them. Germline V gives CDR1 LGHNA, CDR2 YSLEER. The CDR3 loop reads CASSQDLNGQGGTRGSPLHF. The CDR3 region has the DNA TGCGCCAGCAGCCAAGATCTCAACGGGCAGGGTGGTACTCGGGGTTCACCCCTCCACTTT.

In this sample, this clonotype turned up many times. The chain has TRBV11-2 and TRBJ2-6; TRBD2 agrees at 8 bases. The CDR3 has 15 amino acids. Germline CDR1 reads SGHAT; CDR2 reads FQNNGV. The V and J ends lost 5 bases and 0 bases, in that order; junction bases with no gene match: 0. CDR3 sequence: CASSTSGSGANVLTF. The CDR3 DNA reads TGTGCCAGCAGCACTAGCGGCTCTGGGGCCAACGTCCTGACTTTC. Using reference TRBV11-2 and TRBJ2-6 for the parts outside the CDR3, the full variable domain is EAGVAQSPRYKIIEKRQSVAFWCNPISGHATLYWYQQILGQGPKLLIQFQNNGVVDDSQLPKDRFSAERLKGVDSTLKIQPAKLEDSAVYLCASSTSGSGANVLTFGAGSRLTVL.

The chain joins TRBV29-1 to TRBJ1-4; TRBD1 aligns across 8 bases. V shed 4 bases, J shed 8 bases, and the junction held 6 bases outside the gene matches. This CDR3 has 13 amino acids. Per germline, CDR1 SQVTM and CDR2 ANQGSEA. CDR3 protein: CSVGGTGVEKLFF. The CDR3 nucleotides are TGCAGCGTTGGTGGGACAGGAGTAGAAAAACTGTTTTTT.

This clonotype came up many times. The chain links TRBV7-9 to TRBJ1-1; D is possibly TRBD1 (5 bases). Germline loops: CDR1 SEHNR, CDR2 FQNEAQ (reference sequence). Trimming left V 6 bases short and J 7 bases short, with 12 bases between. The CDR3 spans 12 residues. The CDR3 bases are TGTGCCAGCAGTCGGGACGGCCTTGAAGCTTTCTTT. Residues: CASSRDGLEAFF. The full variable domain, its missing parts supplied by reference TRBV7-9 and TRBJ1-1, is DTGVSQNPRHKITKRGQNVTFRCDPISEHNRLYWYRQTLGQGPEFLTYFQNEAQLEKSRLLSDRFSAERPKGSFSTLEIQRTEQGDSAMYLCASSRDGLEAFFGQGTRLTVV.

This clonotype was seen many times. The V and J genes are TRBV27 and TRBJ1-5; 7 nucleotides agree with TRBD1. Losses at the gene ends were 4 bases for V and 5 bases for J; bases not matched to a gene: 8. Germline-derived CDR1 and CDR2 are MNHEY and SMNVEV (reference sequence). The CDR3 has 15 amino acids. The CDR3: CASSSGQGGYQPQHF. CDR3 DNA: TGTGCCAGCAGTTCTGGGCAGGGGGGGTATCAGCCCCAGCATTTT.

Many counts were recorded for this clonotype. V usage is TRBV11-2 and J usage is TRBJ2-7; 12 nucleotides line up with TRBD2. Germline CDR1 reads SGHAT; CDR2 reads FQNNGV. The CDR3 is 15 amino acids. V lost 7 bases to trimming and J lost 7 bases; unmatched junction nucleotides: 11. The CDR3 DNA is TGTGCCAGCACCGAACGGGCTAGCGGGAGGGTAGAGCAGTACTTC. Encoded protein: CASTERASGRVEQYF.

The rearrangement joins TRBV29-1 to TRBJ2-1; 9 positions match TRBD1. V was pared by 6 bases and J by 4 bases, with 1 base of the junction left unmatched. The CDR3 runs 12 residues. CDR1 and CDR2 (germline): SQVTM, ANQGSEA. The CDR3 loop is CSVGQGYNEQFF. The DNA of the CDR3 is TGCAGCGTCGGACAGGGGTACAATGAGCAGTTCTTC.

Ten or more counts support this clonotype. The chain uses TRBV5-1 and TRBJ2-7, with TRBD2 identical over 9 bases. This CDR3 has 15 residues. Trimming took 3 bases from V and 6 from J; bases not matched to a gene: 10. Germline V gene data show CDR1 as SGHRS and CDR2 as YFSETQ. The CDR3 nucleotides are TGCGCCAGCAGCTCGGCTAGCGGGATTCTGACCGAGCAGTACTTC. It yields the protein CASSSASGILTEQYF.